This TCR beta chain was retrieved from a study of response to subunit inactivated influenza vaccine. Study-wide points: After each seasonal influenza vaccination, few new T cells are recruited, the authors suggested.

This clonotype was counted only a few times. Its antigen is undetermined. A single record per CDR3 protein comes from TCRdb applying MiXCR to the RT-PCR reads. The sample shows some 300,000 distinct CDR3 sequences, around 22% of them seen only once. V lost 0 bases to trimming and J lost 8 bases, with 16 bases between them. Germline CDR1 MNHEY, CDR2 SVGAGI. This CDR3 is 16 amino acids long. The source was PBMCs from blood, collected roughly 20 months after vaccination. The gene calls are TRBV6-5 and TRBJ1-4; possibly TRBD1 for D (5 bases). The TCR originated in a man between 50 and 69 years old who received an inactivated influenza vaccine. The CDR3 DNA reads as TGTGCCAGCAGTTACTCGAGTATGAGGGGTGGGGAAAAACTGTTTTTT. It codes for CASSYSSMRGGEKLFF.